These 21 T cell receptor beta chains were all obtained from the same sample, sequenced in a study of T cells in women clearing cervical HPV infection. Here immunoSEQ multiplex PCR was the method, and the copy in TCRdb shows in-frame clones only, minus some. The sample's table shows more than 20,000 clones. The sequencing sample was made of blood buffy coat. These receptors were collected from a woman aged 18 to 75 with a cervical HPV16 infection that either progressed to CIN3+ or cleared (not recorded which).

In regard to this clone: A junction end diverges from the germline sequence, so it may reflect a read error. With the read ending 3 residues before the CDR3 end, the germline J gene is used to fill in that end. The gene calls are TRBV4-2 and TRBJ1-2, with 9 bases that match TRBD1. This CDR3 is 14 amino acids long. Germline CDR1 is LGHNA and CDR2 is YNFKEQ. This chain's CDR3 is CASSLGQGNSGYTF. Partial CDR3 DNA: TGCGCCAGCAGCCTTGGACAGGGGAATAGTGGC.

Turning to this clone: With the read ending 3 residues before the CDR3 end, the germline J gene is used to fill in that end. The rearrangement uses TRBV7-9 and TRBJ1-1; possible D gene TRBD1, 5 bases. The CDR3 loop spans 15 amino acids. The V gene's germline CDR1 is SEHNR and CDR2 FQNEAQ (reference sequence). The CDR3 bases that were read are TGTGCCAGCAGCTCGGGACTAGCGGGAGACTACGAG. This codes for CASSSGLAGDYE. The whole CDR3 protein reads CASSSGLAGDYEAFF.

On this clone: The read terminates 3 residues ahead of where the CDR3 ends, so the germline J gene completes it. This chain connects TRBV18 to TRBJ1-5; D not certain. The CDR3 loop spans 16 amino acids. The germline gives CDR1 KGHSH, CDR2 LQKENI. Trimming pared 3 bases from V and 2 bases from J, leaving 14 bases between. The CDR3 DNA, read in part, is TGTGCCAGCTCACCCAGATGGCTAGCTGGCAATCAGCCC. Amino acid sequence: CASSPRWLAGNQP. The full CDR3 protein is CASSPRWLAGNQPQHF.

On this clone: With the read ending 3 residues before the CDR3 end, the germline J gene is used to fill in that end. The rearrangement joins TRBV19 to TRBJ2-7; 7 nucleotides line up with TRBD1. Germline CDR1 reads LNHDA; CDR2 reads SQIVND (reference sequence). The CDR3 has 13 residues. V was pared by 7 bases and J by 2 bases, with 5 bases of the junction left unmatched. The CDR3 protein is CASKGTVPYEQYF. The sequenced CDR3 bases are TGTGCCAGTAAGGGGACAGTTCCCTACGAG.

The covered CDR3 bases are TGTGCCAGCTCACCCGGGACTAGCGGGAGCTCCTACGAG. This encodes CASSPGTSGSSYE. The full CDR3 is CASSPGTSGSSYEQYF. V and J are TRBV18 and TRBJ2-7; 14 bases line up with TRBD2. The sequence runs out 3 residues before the end of the CDR3; the remainder is reconstructed from the germline J gene. The length of the CDR3 is 16 residues. The trim removed 3 bases at V and 0 bases at J, leaving 1 base unmatched. The germline CDR1 and CDR2 sequences are KGHSH and LQKENI.

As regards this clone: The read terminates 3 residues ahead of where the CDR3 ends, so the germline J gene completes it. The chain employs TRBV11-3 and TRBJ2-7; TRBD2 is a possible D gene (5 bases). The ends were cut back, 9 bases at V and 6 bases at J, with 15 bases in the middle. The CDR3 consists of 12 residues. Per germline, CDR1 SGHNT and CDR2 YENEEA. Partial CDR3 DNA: TGTGCCAGTTCGACAACTAGGTCCGAG. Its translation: CASSTTRSE. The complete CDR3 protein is CASSTTRSEQYF. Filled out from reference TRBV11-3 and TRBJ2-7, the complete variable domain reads EAGVVQSPRYKIIEKKQPVAFWCNPISGHNTLYWYLQNLGQGPELLIRYENEEAVDDSQLPKDRFSAERLKGVDSTLKIQPAELGDSAVYLCASSTTRSEQYFGPGTRLTVT.

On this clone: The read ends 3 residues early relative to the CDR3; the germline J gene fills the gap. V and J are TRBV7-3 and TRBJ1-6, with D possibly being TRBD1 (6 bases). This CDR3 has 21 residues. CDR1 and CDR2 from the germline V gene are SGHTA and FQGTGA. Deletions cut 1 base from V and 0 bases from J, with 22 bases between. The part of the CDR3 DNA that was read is TGTGCCAGCAGCTTAAATCCCACCCGAGGGACACCGAGCTCCTATAATTCACCC. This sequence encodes CASSLNPTRGTPSSYNSP. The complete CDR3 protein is CASSLNPTRGTPSSYNSPLHF.

The CDR3 protein is CASSIDSTGFLQPQYF. CDR3 DNA, as far as it was read: TGTGCCAGTAGTATAGACTCAACAGGGTTTCTTCAGCCG. The gene calls are TRBV19 and TRBJ2-3, with D possibly TRBD1 on 6 matching bases. The sequence runs out 3 residues before the end of the CDR3; the remainder is reconstructed from the germline J gene. Germline CDR1 LNHDA, CDR2 SQIVND (reference sequence). CDR3 length: 16 residues.

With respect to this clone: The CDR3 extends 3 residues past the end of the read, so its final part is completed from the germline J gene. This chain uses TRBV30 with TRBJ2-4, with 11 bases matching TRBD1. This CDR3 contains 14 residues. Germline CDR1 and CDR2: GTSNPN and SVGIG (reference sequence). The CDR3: CAWGPDRGLYGQYF. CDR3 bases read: TGTGCCTGGGGTCCGGACAGGGGGCTTTATGGT.

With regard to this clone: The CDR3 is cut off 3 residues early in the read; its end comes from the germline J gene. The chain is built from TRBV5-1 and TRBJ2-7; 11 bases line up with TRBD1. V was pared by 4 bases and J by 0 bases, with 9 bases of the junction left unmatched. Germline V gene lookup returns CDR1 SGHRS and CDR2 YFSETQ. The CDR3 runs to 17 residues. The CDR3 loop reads CASSQPGQGAYSYEQYF. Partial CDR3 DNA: TGCGCCAGCAGCCAACCCGGACAGGGGGCATACTCCTACGAG.

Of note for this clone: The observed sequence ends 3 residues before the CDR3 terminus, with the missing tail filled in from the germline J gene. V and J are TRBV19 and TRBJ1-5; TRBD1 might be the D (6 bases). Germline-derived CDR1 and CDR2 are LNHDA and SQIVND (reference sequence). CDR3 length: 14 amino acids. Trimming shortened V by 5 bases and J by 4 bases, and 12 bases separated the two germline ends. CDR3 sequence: CASSGGHLNQPQHF. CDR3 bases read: TGTGCCAGTAGTGGGGGACACTTGAATCAGCCC.

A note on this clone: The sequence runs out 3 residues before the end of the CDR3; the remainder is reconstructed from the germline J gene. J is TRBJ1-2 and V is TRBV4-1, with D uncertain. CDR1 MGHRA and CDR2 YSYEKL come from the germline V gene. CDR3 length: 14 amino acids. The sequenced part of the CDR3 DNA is TGCGCCAGCAGCCACGGGGTACGGACTGGGGGC. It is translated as CASSHGVRTGG. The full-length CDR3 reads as CASSHGVRTGGYTF.

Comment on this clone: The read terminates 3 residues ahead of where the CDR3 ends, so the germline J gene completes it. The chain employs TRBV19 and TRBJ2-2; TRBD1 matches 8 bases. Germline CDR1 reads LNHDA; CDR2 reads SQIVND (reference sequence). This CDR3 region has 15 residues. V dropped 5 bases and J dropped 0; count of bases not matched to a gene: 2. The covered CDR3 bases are TGTGCCAGTAGTTCAGGGGGCTCGAACACCGGGGAG. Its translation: CASSSGGSNTGE. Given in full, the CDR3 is CASSSGGSNTGELFF.

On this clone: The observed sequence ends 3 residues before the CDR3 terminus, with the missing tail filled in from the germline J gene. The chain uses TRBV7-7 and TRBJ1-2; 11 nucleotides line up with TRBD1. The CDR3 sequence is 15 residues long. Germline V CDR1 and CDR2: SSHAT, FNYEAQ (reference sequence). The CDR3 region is CASSLGPDRGHDYTF. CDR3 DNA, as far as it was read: TGTGCCAGCAGCCTAGGTCCGGACAGGGGGCATGAC.

The CDR3 reads CASSPGQRDNSPLFF. CDR3 DNA, as far as it was read: TGTGCCAGCAGCCCAGGACAGAGAGATAATTCACCA. The chain uses TRBV14 and TRBJ1-4; TRBD1 is a possible D gene (6 bases). The missing CDR3 end, 3 residues past where the read stops, is filled in from the germline J gene. Germline V gene data show CDR1 as SGHDN and CDR2 as FVKESK. This CDR3 has 15 amino acids.

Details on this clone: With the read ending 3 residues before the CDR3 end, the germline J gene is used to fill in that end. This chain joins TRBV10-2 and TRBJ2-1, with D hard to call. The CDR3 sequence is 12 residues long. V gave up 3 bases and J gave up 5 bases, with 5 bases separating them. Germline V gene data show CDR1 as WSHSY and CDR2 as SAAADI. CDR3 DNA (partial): TGCGCCAGCAGTGAACAGAACAATGAG. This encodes CASSEQNNE. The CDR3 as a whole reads CASSEQNNEQFF.

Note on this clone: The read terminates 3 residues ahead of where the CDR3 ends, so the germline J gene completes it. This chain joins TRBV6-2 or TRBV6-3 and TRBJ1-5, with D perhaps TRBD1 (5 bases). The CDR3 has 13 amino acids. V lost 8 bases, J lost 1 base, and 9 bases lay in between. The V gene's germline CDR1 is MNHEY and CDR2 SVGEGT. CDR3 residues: CASQRDSNQPQHF. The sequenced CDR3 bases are TGTGCCAGCCAGCGGGACAGCAATCAGCCC.

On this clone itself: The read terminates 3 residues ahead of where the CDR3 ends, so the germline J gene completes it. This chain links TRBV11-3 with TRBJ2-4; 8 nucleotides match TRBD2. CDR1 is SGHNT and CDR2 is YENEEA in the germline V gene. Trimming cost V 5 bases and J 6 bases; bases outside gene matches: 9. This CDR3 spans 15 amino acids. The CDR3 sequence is CASSRRRGVVNIQYF. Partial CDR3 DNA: TGTGCCAGCAGCCGTAGGCGGGGGGTGGTAAACATT.

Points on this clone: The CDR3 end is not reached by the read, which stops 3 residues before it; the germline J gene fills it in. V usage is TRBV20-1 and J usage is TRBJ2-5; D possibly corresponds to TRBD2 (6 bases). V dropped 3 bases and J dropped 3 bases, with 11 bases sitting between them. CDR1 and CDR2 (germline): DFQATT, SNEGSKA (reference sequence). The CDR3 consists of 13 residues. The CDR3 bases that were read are TGCAGTGCTAGGCGGACTACCGAAGAGACC. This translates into CSARRTTEET. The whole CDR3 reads CSARRTTEETQYF.

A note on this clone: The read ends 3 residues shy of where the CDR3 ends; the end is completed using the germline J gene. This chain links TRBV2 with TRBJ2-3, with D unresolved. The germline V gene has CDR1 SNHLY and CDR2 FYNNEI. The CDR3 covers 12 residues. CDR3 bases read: TGTGCCAGCAGTGGTAGCAATCAGCCG. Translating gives CASSGSNQP. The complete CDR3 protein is CASSGSNQPQYF.

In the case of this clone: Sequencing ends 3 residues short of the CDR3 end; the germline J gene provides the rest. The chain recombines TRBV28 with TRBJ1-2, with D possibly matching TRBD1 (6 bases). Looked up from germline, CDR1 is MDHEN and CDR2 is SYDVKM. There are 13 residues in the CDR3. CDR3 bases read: TGTGCCAGCAGTTTAGGACAGCTACGCGGC. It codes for CASSLGQLRG. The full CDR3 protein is CASSLGQLRGYTF.